Below, 30 T cell receptor beta chains from the same sample are listed, as sequenced in a study of identical twins (dated by TCRdb to the mid-2010s). The method was 5' RACE. Sequenced using an Illumina HiSeq 2000. The raw public reads went through TCRdb reprocessing: fastp at Q25, MiXCR clone calling, in-frame beta chains kept. All rows with the same CDR3 protein become a single entry with the most common DNA and genes. The sample table shows some 570,000 distinct CDR3 sequences, and 20% to 25% are seen once. The top ten clonotypes cover around 0.48% of the sample. The same sample was also studied in work on yellow fever vaccine responses in identical twins.

The sequencing input was CD4+ T cells sorted from blood. These receptors were obtained from a woman aged 18-29 years in good health.

This clonotype has a handful of counts. CDR3 DNA sequence: TGTGCCACCAGCAGAAGTGTCACCGGGGAGCTGTTTTTT. Protein: CATSRSVTGELFF. The rearrangement uses TRBV15 and TRBJ2-2; D call uncertain. The CDR3 covers 13 residues. Germline CDR1 LNHNV, CDR2 YYDKDF (reference sequence). V lost 2 bases and J lost 4, with 5 bases in between.

This clonotype has at least ten counts. The rearrangement links TRBV12-3 or TRBV12-4 to TRBJ2-7, with TRBD2 identical over 8 bases. This CDR3 is 14 amino acids long. The trim removed 7 bases at V and 0 bases at J, leaving 5 bases unmatched. The CDR3 sequence is CASILSGTSYEQYF. CDR3 nucleotides: TGTGCCAGCATACTTAGCGGGACCTCCTACGAGCAGTACTTC.

This clonotype was detected a few times. The chain links TRBV3-1 to TRBJ1-4; tentative D call: TRBD1 (5 bases). V lost 0 bases to trimming and J lost 5 bases, with 10 bases between them. The CDR3 covers 15 residues. The germline gives CDR1 LGHDT, CDR2 YNNKEL (reference sequence). This chain's CDR3 is CASSQEWGLNEKLFF. For the CDR3, the DNA is TGTGCCAGCAGCCAAGAGTGGGGCCTCAATGAAAAACTGTTTTTT.

This clonotype was seen a handful of times. V usage is TRBV7-2 and J usage is TRBJ2-1; tentatively, D is TRBD2 (5 bases). CDR1 and CDR2 (germline): SGHTA, FQGNSA. The CDR3 has 15 amino acids. V lost 4 bases and J lost 7, with 17 bases in between. The DNA for the CDR3 is TGTGCCAGCAGCTCGAGCTGGGCTAGCAGTAATGAGCAGTTCTTC. It translates to CASSSSWASSNEQFF.

This clonotype has more than one count but fewer than ten. CDR3 protein: CATSRDRLVRGTAPLHF. The CDR3 DNA reads as TGTGCCACCAGCAGAGATCGATTGGTCAGGGGTACGGCACCCCTCCACTTT. This chain connects TRBV15 to TRBJ1-6, with a weak D call TRBD1 (6 bases). The CDR3 covers 17 residues. Germline V gene lookup returns CDR1 LNHNV and CDR2 YYDKDF (reference sequence). The germline V and J ends were trimmed by 0 bases and 11 bases, with 20 bases remaining between them.

This clonotype was seen only a few times. V and J are TRBV15 and TRBJ1-6, with D perhaps TRBD1 (5 bases). This CDR3 has 17 amino acids. V was trimmed by 0 bases and J by 8 bases, leaving 17 bases between them. Germline CDR1 and CDR2: LNHNV and YYDKDF (reference sequence). CDR3 in DNA: TGTGCCACCAGCAGAGATGCTGGGGACGGTCGGCATTCACCCCTCCACTTT. Protein: CATSRDAGDGRHSPLHF. Variable domain in full (rest from reference TRBV15 and TRBJ1-6): DAMVIQNPRYQVTQFGKPVTLSCSQTLNHNVMYWYQQKSSQAPKLLFHYYDKDFNNEADTPDNFQSRRPNTSFCFLDIRSPGLGDTAMYLCATSRDAGDGRHSPLHFGNGTRLTVT.

The CDR3 sequence is CSARIGQATRGQYF. The CDR3 DNA sequence: TGCAGTGCTAGAATTGGACAGGCAACCCGCGGGCAGTACTTC. The rearrangement links TRBV20-1 to TRBJ2-7; TRBD1 matches 7 bases. Trimming at V came to 2 bases and at J to 9 bases, leaving 13 bases not matched to a gene. CDR1 is DFQATT and CDR2 is SNEGSKA in the germline V gene (reference sequence). The CDR3 extends over 14 amino acids.

This clonotype was picked up a small number of times. The CDR3 reads CATSSRDFSTDTQYF. DNA for the CDR3: TGTGCCACCAGCTCTCGGGACTTTAGCACAGATACGCAGTATTTT. The chain carries TRBV15 and TRBJ2-3, with D possibly being TRBD2 (6 bases). The V end lost 5 bases, the J end lost 0 bases, and 12 bases lay between the germline ends. This CDR3 has 15 amino acids. Germline loops: CDR1 LNHNV, CDR2 YYDKDF (reference sequence). Looking up the rest from reference TRBV15 and TRBJ2-3 gives the full variable domain: DAMVIQNPRYQVTQFGKPVTLSCSQTLNHNVMYWYQQKSSQAPKLLFHYYDKDFNNEADTPDNFQSRRPNTSFCFLDIRSPGLGDTAMYLCATSSRDFSTDTQYFGPGTRLTVL.

This clonotype was observed a handful of times. The chain links TRBV12-3 or TRBV12-4 to TRBJ2-2; 7 nucleotides match TRBD2. The junction had 6 bases not matched to a gene; V was cut back by 8 bases and J by 0 bases. The CDR3 is 15 amino acids. In nucleotides, the CDR3 is TGTGCCAGCGGGGGGGGTCCGACGAACACCGGGGAGCTGTTTTTT. Its translation is CASGGGPTNTGELFF.

The chain joins TRBV29-1 to TRBJ2-2; weak D call: TRBD2 (6 bases). The length of the CDR3 is 14 residues. V was cut by 5 bases and J by 2 bases, with 12 bases left in between. Germline V lookup: CDR1 SQVTM, CDR2 ANQGSEA. The CDR3 sequence is CSVRGTANTGELFF. The CDR3 DNA is TGCAGCGTTCGCGGGACGGCTAACACCGGGGAGCTGTTTTTT.

This clonotype has a handful of counts. The chain carries TRBV28 and TRBJ1-5; D uncertain. CDR3 length: 11 residues. V was pared by 3 bases and J by 9 bases, with 6 bases between. Germline V CDR1 and CDR2: MDHEN, SYDVKM. CDR3 amino acids: CASSFTGPQHF. The DNA of the CDR3 is TGTGCCAGCAGTTTCACTGGGCCCCAGCATTTT.

This rearrangement joins TRBV20-1 to TRBJ1-1; 8 positions agree with TRBD1. This CDR3 has 13 amino acids. Germline V gives CDR1 DFQATT, CDR2 SNEGSKA (reference sequence). V lost 3 bases, J lost 7 bases, and 7 bases stayed unmatched. The CDR3 is CSARVPGQVEAFF. The CDR3 coding sequence is TGCAGTGCTAGGGTCCCGGGACAGGTTGAAGCTTTCTTT.

This clonotype was recorded a few times. The V call is TRBV5-6, the J call TRBJ1-2; 10 bases map to TRBD1. CDR1 SGHDT and CDR2 YYEEEE come from the germline V gene. This CDR3 contains 15 residues. The V segment lost 4 bases and the J segment 5 bases; nucleotides outside the gene matches: 8. CDR3 nucleotides: TGTGCCAGCAGCGGTCCGGGGACAGGGGATTATGGCTACACCTTC. Protein: CASSGPGTGDYGYTF.

There are a few counts of this clonotype. This sequence joins TRBV4-1 and TRBJ2-2; possible D gene TRBD1, 5 bases. The CDR3 runs 16 residues. Germline V gene sequence: CDR1 MGHRA, CDR2 YSYEKL. V lost 4 bases and J lost 1, with 13 bases in between. CDR3 DNA: TGCGCCAGCAGCCCTTACACAGGATTGAACACCGGGGAGCTGTTTTTT. As protein: CASSPYTGLNTGELFF.

A few counts support this clonotype. The gene calls are TRBV29-1 and TRBJ2-2; possibly TRBD2 for D (6 bases). CDR1 and CDR2 (germline): SQVTM, ANQGSEA. The CDR3 contains 12 residues. Trimming removed 7 bases from V and 6 bases from J, with 12 bases in between. CDR3 sequence reads: CSAKRAAGELFF. CDR3 in DNA: TGCAGCGCTAAGCGGGCGGCCGGGGAGCTGTTTTTT.

J is TRBJ1-2 and V is TRBV7-3; the D is unclear. The V and J ends lost 0 bases and 4 bases respectively, with 15 bases between them. CDR1 and CDR2 from the germline V gene are SGHTA and FQGTGA. The CDR3 consists of 16 residues. This CDR3 reads CASSLTFAGVTYGYTF. Here the CDR3 DNA reads TGTGCCAGCAGCTTAACGTTTGCAGGAGTCACCTATGGCTACACCTTC.

This clonotype was seen a handful of times. The chain employs TRBV4-1 and TRBJ1-2; D uncertain. Germline V lookup: CDR1 MGHRA, CDR2 YSYEKL. The CDR3 runs 13 residues. V was pared by 0 bases and J by 9 bases, with 11 bases between. This CDR3 is CASSQDFTNSYTF. Here the CDR3 DNA reads TGCGCCAGCAGCCAAGATTTTACGAATAGCTACACCTTC.

This clonotype was seen a handful of times. The gene calls are TRBV12-3 or TRBV12-4 and TRBJ1-1, with D perhaps matching TRBD1 (5 bases). V gave up 7 bases and J gave up 3 bases, with 15 bases separating them. There are 14 residues in the CDR3. CDR3 residues: CASMVNGGDTEAFF. CDR3 nucleotides: TGTGCCAGCATGGTCAATGGGGGGGACACTGAAGCTTTCTTT.

The V and J genes are TRBV5-1 and TRBJ1-6; 7 bases align to TRBD1. The J segment lost 6 bases and the V segment lost 0 bases, leaving 3 bases of the junction unmatched. CDR3 length: 15 amino acids. Looked up from germline, CDR1 is SGHRS and CDR2 is YFSETQ. The CDR3, as DNA: TGCGCCAGCAGCTTGGAGGGACAGAGTAATTCACCCCTCCACTTT. It encodes CASSLEGQSNSPLHF.

This chain links TRBV10-3 with TRBJ2-7, with TRBD2 matching 10 bases. The CDR3 covers 16 residues. The germline V gene has CDR1 ENHRY and CDR2 SYGVKD. V was clipped by 3 bases and J by 0 bases; unmatched bases: 5. The CDR3 region has the DNA TGTGCCATCAGTGACCCCGGACTAGCGGCCTCCTACGAGCAGTACGTC. Translation: CAISDPGLAASYEQYV.

The V and J genes are TRBV11-2 and TRBJ2-1; possible D gene TRBD2, 6 bases. The germline gives CDR1 SGHAT, CDR2 FQNNGV. This CDR3 is built from 16 residues. V lost 0 bases to trimming and J lost 4 bases, with 13 bases between them. The CDR3 DNA is TGTGCCAGCAGCTTAGAAAGGGCGGGGCTATACAATGAGCAGTTCTTC. Translated, it gives CASSLERAGLYNEQFF.

This clonotype was detected only a few times. The V and J genes are TRBV27 and TRBJ2-1, with 7 bases fitting TRBD1. Germline V gene data show CDR1 as MNHEY and CDR2 as SMNVEV (reference sequence). V was clipped by 6 bases and J by 6 bases; unmatched bases: 5. The CDR3 runs 13 residues. The CDR3 DNA is TGTGCCAGCAGGCCGACAGGGAGCAATGAGCAGTTCTTC. Translating it yields CASRPTGSNEQFF.

This chain uses TRBV29-1 with TRBJ1-1; 10 bases align to TRBD1. CDR1 is SQVTM and CDR2 is ANQGSEA in the germline V gene. Trimming removed 7 bases from V and 6 bases from J; junction bases left unmatched: 11. This CDR3 has 14 amino acids. In DNA form, the CDR3 reads TGCAGCGCCCAGGGGACAGGGGAAGGGGCTGAAGCTTTCTTT. Protein: CSAQGTGEGAEAFF.

The chain is built from TRBV12-3 or TRBV12-4 and TRBJ2-2, with a tentative D call TRBD1 (6 bases). This CDR3 is built from 12 residues. Trimming took off 8 bases at V and 9 bases at J, with 13 bases between the two ends. Written as DNA, the CDR3 is TGTGCCAGCGCACAGGGCGTCAGGGAGCTGTTTTTT. Its translation: CASAQGVRELFF.

V usage is TRBV28 and J usage is TRBJ1-5; perhaps TRBD1 as D (5 bases). The germline CDR1 and CDR2 sequences are MDHEN and SYDVKM. Trimming took off 1 base at V and 7 bases at J, with 11 bases between the two ends. The CDR3 extends over 14 amino acids. CDR3 region: CASSLFWGGQPQHF. As DNA, the CDR3 is TGTGCCAGCAGTTTATTTTGGGGGGGACAGCCCCAGCATTTT.

Note on this clonotype: Its ends do not fully match the called genes, so a read error is possible. The chain uses TRBV20-1 and TRBJ2-7; 16 bases agree with TRBD2. This CDR3 is built from 17 residues. Germline V lookup: CDR1 DFQATT, CDR2 SNEGSKA (reference sequence). In DNA form, the CDR3 reads TGCTGTGCTAGAGCGGGGACTAGCGGGAGGGGCGGCTACGAGCAGTACTTC. This sequence encodes CCARAGTSGRGGYEQYF.

This clonotype appeared a few times. The genes are TRBV7-9 and TRBJ1-2; a possible D gene is TRBD1 (5 bases). This CDR3 has 14 amino acids. In germline, CDR1 is SEHNR, CDR2 FQNEAQ (reference sequence). V was clipped by 3 bases and J by 4 bases, with 12 bases between them. CDR3 nucleotide sequence: TGTGCCAGCAGCTTGGGCGGGGGAACCTATGGCTACACCTTC. It is translated as CASSLGGGTYGYTF.

The chain links TRBV2 to TRBJ2-1; possible D gene TRBD2, 6 bases. The CDR3 contains 14 residues. Germline loops: CDR1 SNHLY, CDR2 FYNNEI. The ends were cut back, 6 bases at V and 3 bases at J, with 12 bases in the middle. The CDR3 region is CASSQTGVYNEQFF. In DNA form, the CDR3 reads TGTGCCAGCAGCCAGACGGGGGTCTACAATGAGCAGTTCTTC.

This clonotype was seen only a few times. V usage is TRBV12-3 or TRBV12-4 and J usage is TRBJ1-1; D gene unclear. The CDR3 has 13 amino acids. V dropped 9 bases and J dropped 3 bases, with 14 bases sitting between them. CDR3 sequence reads: CASRTYEDTEAFF. CDR3 bases: TGTGCCAGTAGAACCTACGAGGACACTGAAGCTTTCTTT.

This clonotype occurred a few times. The chain carries TRBV3-1 and TRBJ2-1, with 14 positions matching TRBD2. Germline V gives CDR1 LGHDT, CDR2 YNNKEL (reference sequence). This CDR3 has 15 amino acids. V was clipped by 4 bases and J by 10 bases; unmatched bases: 6. CDR3 in DNA: TGTGCCAGCAGCCCGGGGACTAGCGGGAGTTTAGAGCAGTTCTTC. Translating gives CASSPGTSGSLEQFF.